These 10 T cell receptor beta chains were all obtained from the same sample, sequenced in a study of blood T cell repertoires in COVID-19. Repertoires were generated with immunoSEQ multiplex PCR, while TCRdb's copy carries only in-frame clones and drops some. Seen here are a few hundred thousand clones, around 87% observed once, and the top ten hold 2% to 2.5%. Material for sequencing was peripheral blood. The source is a woman in her forties or fifties with acute or convalescent COVID-19.

The chain couples TRBV19 to TRBJ2-5; 9 bases align to TRBD2. This CDR3 comprises 14 residues. Germline V lookup: CDR1 LNHDA, CDR2 SQIVND (reference sequence). V lost 3 bases to trimming and J lost 4 bases; unmatched junction nucleotides: 3. CDR3 residues: CASSIGTSRETQYF. The CDR3 DNA reads as TGTGCCAGTAGTATCGGGACTAGCCGAGAGACCCAGTACTTC.

The chain is built from TRBV3-1 (or the pseudogene TRBV3-2) and TRBJ1-5, with D maybe TRBD1 (6 bases). V lost 0 bases and J 8 bases, leaving 29 bases between the germline ends. Germline V gene sequence: CDR1 LGHDT, CDR2 YNNKEL (reference sequence). The CDR3 sequence is 20 residues long. As DNA, the CDR3 is TGTGCCAGCAGCCAAGATCAACGTGCAGGGGAGGGGGATTGGTGGAAGCCCCAGCATTTT. Its protein is CASSQDQRAGEGDWWKPQHF.

V is TRBV1 and J is TRBJ1-3; TRBD1, the table's D call, was not compared with the DNA. TRBV1 is classified as a pseudogene. CDR3 length: 19 amino acids. CDR3 in amino acids: CTSSQDQGQGASSGNTIYF. The CDR3, as DNA: TGCACCAGCAGCCAAGATCAGGGACAGGGGGCTAGCTCTGGAAACACCATATATTTT.

The chain joins TRBV7-8 to TRBJ2-7; TRBD2 matches at 14 bases. The V gene's germline CDR1 is SGHVS and CDR2 FQNEAQ. The CDR3 loop spans 17 amino acids. V dropped 3 bases and J dropped 5; count of bases not matched to a gene: 9. CDR3 amino acids: CASSFRLAGGRDDEQYF. CDR3 DNA: TGTGCCAGCAGCTTCCGACTAGCGGGAGGGAGGGACGACGAGCAGTACTTC.

The V and J genes are TRBV28 and TRBJ2-2; the D gene is possibly TRBD2 (6 bases). Germline lookup yields CDR1 MDHEN and CDR2 SYDVKM. The CDR3 runs 18 residues. Trimming took off 6 bases at V and 0 bases at J, with 20 bases between the two ends. CDR3 sequence reads: CASRGTFRVTANTGELFF. The CDR3 nucleotides read TGTGCCAGCAGAGGGACTTTCAGAGTTACCGCGAACACCGGGGAGCTGTTTTTT.

A note on this clone: At one of its ends the junction is not consistent with the germline gene, which may arise from a read error. The chain is built from TRBV28 and TRBJ2-2; 7 bases are a match to TRBD1. This CDR3 spans 13 amino acids. Germline CDR1 MDHEN, CDR2 SYDVKM. This chain's CDR3 is CAVEGQNAGELFF. DNA for the CDR3: TGTGCCGTAGAGGGACAGAACGCCGGGGAGCTGTTTTTT.

This clone was observed a few times. The chain uses TRBV24-1 and TRBJ2-1, with D perhaps matching TRBD1 (6 bases). With 6 bases removed from V and 4 bases from J, the gap between germline ends came to 12 bases. CDR1 KGHDR and CDR2 SFDVKD come from the germline V gene. The CDR3 covers 14 residues. Here the CDR3 DNA reads TGTGCCACCAGTCCTCCGGGACATTACAATGAGCAGTTCTTC. Protein: CATSPPGHYNEQFF.

The chain employs TRBV7-9 and TRBJ2-3; no firm D call. The germline V and J ends were trimmed by 7 bases and 0 bases, with 8 bases remaining between them. The CDR3 loop spans 13 amino acids. Germline V lookup: CDR1 SEHNR, CDR2 FQNEAQ (reference sequence). The CDR3 sequence is CASNSASTDTQYF. CDR3 DNA sequence: TGTGCCAGCAACTCTGCTAGCACAGATACGCAGTATTTT.

V usage is TRBV11-2 and J usage is TRBJ2-3; no reliable D call. The CDR3 runs 16 residues. Germline CDR1 is SGHAT and CDR2 is FQNNGV. The V and J ends lost 1 base and 0 bases respectively, with 11 bases between them. The CDR3 protein is CASSLGAQRSTDTQYF. DNA of the CDR3: TGTGCCAGCAGCTTAGGGGCACAGAGAAGCACAGATACGCAGTATTTT. Full variable domain (outside the CDR3, taken from reference TRBV11-2 and TRBJ2-3): EAGVAQSPRYKIIEKRQSVAFWCNPISGHATLYWYQQILGQGPKLLIQFQNNGVVDDSQLPKDRFSAERLKGVDSTLKIQPAKLEDSAVYLCASSLGAQRSTDTQYFGPGTRLTVL.

The chain links TRBV19 to TRBJ2-1, with 9 bases aligning to TRBD2. V gave up 0 bases and J gave up 8 bases; unmatched junction bases: 14. The germline gives CDR1 LNHDA, CDR2 SQIVND (reference sequence). The CDR3 has 18 amino acids. The CDR3, as DNA: TGTGCCAGTAGTATAGATTTAGCGGGAGCGCCCCCTCCTCATGAGCAGTTCTTC. It is translated as CASSIDLAGAPPPHEQFF.